This T cell receptor beta chain was identified in a study of cytomegalovirus exposure and HLA in healthy donors (dated by TCRdb to about 2017). Context from the whole study: According to an earlier analysis of a few hundred of the donors, roughly 180 million T cells yielded 100 million or so unique TCR beta sequences and more than 250 Gb of sequence data. Roughly 320 gigabases of sequencing data and around 90 million unique TCR sequences made up an early release that covered nearly 650 HLA-typed donors. Of the roughly 420 genotyped donors, approximately 80% were placed in the genetic ancestry cluster associated with self-reported Caucasian donors. The study aimed to test whether cataloging public T cell receptors could reveal signatures of past pathogen exposure. The study used immunosequencing to profile the T cell repertoires of more than 650 subjects and linked those repertoires to cytomegalovirus serostatus. Besides the first cohort of roughly 640 subjects, a separate validation cohort made up of about 120 different subjects was used. To predict cytomegalovirus infection status, the study combined high-throughput TCR immunosequencing, statistical association of individual TCRs with disease status, and machine learning. To study patterns of TCR occurrence, a later analysis re-analyzed previously published TCR beta repertoires from around 700 donors and added high-resolution HLA genotyping. Rather than drawing on any new phenotypic data, the later analysis identified candidate immune exposures from TCR beta sequences and the way those sequences occurred across donors. In an earlier analysis of 587 of the donors, high-throughput TCR beta sequencing was used to judge whether each TCR beta V gene segment behaved as functional or pseudogenic. Donor age, sex, ethnicity and CMV serostatus were compiled alongside the repertoire data. Genome-wide SNP genotypes for about 65% of the 666 donors were used in a later genetic analysis, which treated that subset as a discovery cohort. All discovery cohort repertoires had been generated on a single sequencing platform. HLA typing covered class I and class II loci at four-digit resolution. The number of donors typed differed by locus, with about 629-630 for A, B, C, DRB1 and DQB1, roughly 520 for DQA1, nearly 610 for DPA1, and some 450 for DPB1. Because of strong linkage in the cohort, a few DR-DQ haplotypes were treated as single units for association and clustering. Among about 400 genotyped donors of the cohort, an average of approximately 200,000 unique TCR beta nucleotide sequences was sequenced per donor, of which 15% to 20% were non-productive.

In total, 666 healthy bone marrow donors made up the cohort. At the time of sampling, every cohort member was nominally healthy, though immune exposures that went unrecorded were likely present. The donor was CMV seropositive and belonged to the group of 250 to 300 seropositive cohort members. A peripheral blood sample was provided by each donor, and peripheral blood mononuclear cells were used for TCR beta sequencing. Genomic DNA was extracted from the blood cell samples with the Qiagen DNeasy Blood Extraction Kit. The library was generated by the immunoSEQ multiplex PCR assay. A mixture of 60 forward primers for TCR Vbeta segments and 13 reverse primers for TCR Jbeta segments was used in the multiplex PCR. The CDR3 region of rearranged TCR beta genes was amplified from genomic DNA by a multiplex PCR assay. The Illumina HiSeq System was used to sequence the amplified TCR beta libraries as 87-base-pair reads. In the original analysis: A later analysis tallied around 80 million unique TCR beta chains across the 666 repertoires, and around 10 million of those chains were shared by two or more donors. To remove PCR and sequencing errors, raw reads were error-corrected and collapsed into unique sequences using a nearest-neighbor algorithm that merged closely related sequences. V, D and J gene segments were assigned by aligning CDR3 sequences to IMGT reference sequences. For a sequence to be retained, a match of at least six nucleotides was required to both a V gene segment and a J gene segment. Rearrangements were classified as productive when the CDR3 lacked stop codons and remained in frame with V and J, and all other rearrangements were classified as non-productive. CDR3 was defined by IMGT convention, running from the second conserved V-encoded cysteine to the conserved J-encoded phenylalanine. The earlier analysis of some 540 of the donors excluded any sequence lacking an unambiguous match to a single V gene segment. In an earlier analysis of a few hundred of the donors, a V segment was called functional when productive rearrangements were above 56.7%, and segregating when the standard deviation between donors exceeded 5%. A statistical classification framework was developed to diagnose cytomegalovirus status using the catalog of TCR beta chain sequences. In a later analysis, V and J genes were assigned by comparing TCR nucleotide sequences against IMGT/GENE-DB human TR gene sequences. The TCRdist pipeline was used in a later analysis to assign CDR3 sequences and most-parsimonious VDJ recombination scenarios. In a later analysis, each TCR beta chain was defined by its CDR3 amino acid sequence together with its V-gene family, and reads lacking a unique V-gene family were excluded. A later analysis removed 500 to 600 highly shared, low-generation-probability nucleotide sequences to deal with suspected cross-contamination and a sequencing artifact. A later analysis calculated a clonal expansion index for each public chain from normalized within-repertoire ranks of inferred template counts. A later analysis computed generation probabilities with a VDJ recombination model fitted to out-of-frame rearrangements, and checked the results against IGoR. In a later analysis, hypergeometric tests were used to score TCR-TCR, TCR-HLA and TCR-CMV co-occurrence, with a repertoire-size bias correction applied to TCR pairs. To estimate false discovery rates, a later analysis permuted the HLA or CMV assignments 20 times. A later analysis grouped co-occurring TCRs with DBSCAN, adding TCRdist sequence similarity when clustering within HLA-allele-positive subsets. For co-occurrence clustering, repertoires with fewer than 30,000 or more than 120,000 public chains were excluded, along with 4 to 6 repertoires with anomalous nucleotide sharing. The clones in this table, taken by TCRdb from immuneACCESS, are in-frame only. Not every clone is retained; where verified, under half of the shortfall comes from an unresolved V gene, and the cause of the rest is unknown. V and J calls and clone size come straight from that table; D and trimming were deduced from the DNA. The sample records under 250,000 clones, 82% of which are singletons. 4.5% to 7% of the sample is taken by the ten largest.

Paper-wide results and their limitations: A further reported finding was that TCR beta sequences accurately predicted the HLA-A and HLA-B alleles for most subjects in the first cohort. Linkage disequilibrium might explain the correlated functional status among segregating V segments, but an unknown experimental factor could not be excluded. An earlier analysis of approximately 570 of the donors showed that most TCR beta V segments appeared in productive rearrangements either about 87% or about 30% of the time, which broadly matched IMGT annotations. The presence/absence analyses assumed that sequencing depth was roughly uniform across donors, and that assumption may not be true. According to a later genetic analysis, donors in an Asian-associated ancestry cluster had fewer N-insertions in productive TCRs than the approximately 690-donor mean. In the study, 150 to 200 TCR beta chains were listed as associated with cytomegalovirus. According to a later analysis, most CMV-associated TCR beta chains appeared to be HLA-restricted, and the HLA associations seemed to be driven largely by CMV exposure. The classifier was reported to diagnose cytomegalovirus status with high specificity and sensitivity in both the original and validation cohorts. It was suggested by the authors that the approach could potentially be generalized to other disease states and immunological phenotypes. Only TCR beta chains were sequenced in this cohort, and the absence of alpha or paired-chain data limited detectable features. The sequencing pipeline was judged likely to have produced a cluster of highly shared sequence variants as a technical artifact. In a later analysis, the rate of TCR association differed among HLA loci, with DRB1 alleles having the most associated TCRs and HLA-C alleles having the fewest. Over 15 rarely observed V segments, including chromosome 9 orphons, were excluded from the earlier analysis of almost 600 of the donors because counts were too low. According to a later analysis, parvovirus B19, influenza, CMV and Epstein-Barr virus appeared linked to several top co-occurrence clusters. A later analysis found that HLA-associated TCR beta chains were more clonally expanded and had lower generation probabilities than equally common non-associated chains. V-gene and J-gene trimming of TCR beta chains was associated with a missense DCLRE1C variant in a later genetic analysis, and the association was replicated in an independent cohort. When HLA alleles, especially DR and DQ, strongly co-occurred, attributing TCR associations to individual alleles was difficult. HLA typing was unavailable for some donors at each locus, so association tests used only the typed subset. In a later analysis, around 15,000 TCR beta sequences were associated with specific HLA alleles at a false discovery rate of 0.05. A few of the identified cytomegalovirus-associated TCR beta chains were confirmed in vitro to be specific for cytomegalovirus antigens. The only immune exposure information available for the cohort was CMV serostatus. While some public TCRs were present in many individuals, most TCR sequences turned up only very rarely across donors.

In its sample, this clone was seen once. Its antigen has not been determined. There are no base qualities to consult, and no much larger clone falls within one base. The source material was PBMCs. This receptor was obtained from a man aged 35 to 55 in good health and CMV-seropositive.

The nucleotides read TGTGCCAGCAGCTTTGAGGACAGTACCTACGAGCAGTACGTC. Its amino acids are CASSFEDSTYEQYV. The rearranged chain carries TRBV12-1 and TRBJ2-7; TRBD1 is the table's D call, not checked against the DNA. TRBV12-1 is assigned pseudogene status. The cysteine opens and the valine closes a CDR3 of 14 amino acids. Only CDR3 DNA is held: 42 bases, read in frame from base 1.